This TCR beta chain was sequenced for a study of Ad26.COV2.S vaccination and SARS-CoV-2 variants. Treatment in this sample: around 19 received Ad26.COV2.S at low or high dose, single or two shots; about 5 received placebo; per-sample allocation not given. The samples date from day 63 after the first vaccine or placebo injection. Aged 18-55 years, donor was enrolled in Boston around 2020. V trimming: 2 bases; J trimming: 7 bases; junction bases outside the gene matches: 7. The length of the CDR3 is 14 residues. Per the germline V gene, CDR1 is SGHRS and CDR2 is YFSETQ. Clones were read by immunoSEQ multiplex PCR, and TCRdb kept only the in-frame ones, dropping some. The sample has roughly 300,000 clones; approximately 90% are singletons.

This specimen was peripheral blood, taken in a trial of Ad26.COV2.S vaccine versus placebo. This TCR was sampled from a person aged 18 to 65 who received the Ad26.COV2.S COVID-19 vaccine or a placebo. The V call is TRBV5-1, the J call TRBJ1-2; 8 bases fit TRBD1. The CDR3 protein is CASSLGTGGFGYTF. The CDR3 nucleotides read TGCGCCAGCAGCTTAGGGACAGGCGGTTTTGGCTACACCTTC.